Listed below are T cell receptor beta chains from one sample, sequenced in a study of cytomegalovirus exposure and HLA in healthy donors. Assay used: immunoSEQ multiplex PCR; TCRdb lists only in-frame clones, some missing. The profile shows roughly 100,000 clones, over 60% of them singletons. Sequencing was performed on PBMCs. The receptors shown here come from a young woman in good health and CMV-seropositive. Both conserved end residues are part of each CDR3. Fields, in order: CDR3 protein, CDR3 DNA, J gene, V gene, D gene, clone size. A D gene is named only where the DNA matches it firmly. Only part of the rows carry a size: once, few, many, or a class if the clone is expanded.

CDR3: CASSLYVGGPGEQYF
DNA: TGTGCCAGCAGTTTATATGTGGGAGGGCCGGGGGAGCAGTACTTC
J: TRBJ2-7
V: TRBV28
D: TRBD2
size: NA

CDR3: CASRNEANEQFF
DNA: TGTGCCAGCAGGAATGAGGCCAATGAGCAGTTCTTC
J: TRBJ2-1
V: TRBV6-1
D: NA
size: NA

CDR3: CASSQEIGQGANYGYTF
DNA: TGTGCCAGCAGCCAAGAAATAGGCCAGGGGGCGAACTATGGCTACACCTTC
J: TRBJ1-2
V: TRBV4-2
D: TRBD1
size: few

CDR3: CASSLGQGDWGTDTQYF
DNA: TGTGCCAGCAGTTTGGGACAGGGGGATTGGGGCACAGATACGCAGTATTTT
J: TRBJ2-3
V: TRBV28
D: TRBD1
size: NA

CDR3: CAWRLTEGTTEQYF
DNA: TGTGCCTGGAGACTAACAGAGGGTACTACGGAGCAGTACTTC
J: TRBJ2-7
V: TRBV30
D: NA
size: few

CDR3: CASGGQGSGEQYF
DNA: TGTGCCAGCGGTGGACAGGGCAGCGGCGAGCAGTACTTC
J: TRBJ2-7
V: TRBV6-1
D: TRBD1
size: NA

CDR3: CASSLSGGSGYTF
DNA: TGTGCCAGCAGCCTATCAGGGGGAAGTGGCTACACCTTC
J: TRBJ1-2
V: TRBV5-4
D: TRBD1
size: NA

CDR3: CASSPTPNRGPNYGYTF
DNA: TGTGCCAGCAGTCCGACGCCAAACAGGGGGCCTAACTATGGCTACACCTTC
J: TRBJ1-2
V: TRBV27
D: TRBD1
size: NA

CDR3: CSAQLYNEQFF
DNA: TGCAGTGCCCAACTGTACAATGAGCAGTTCTTC
J: TRBJ2-1
V: TRBV20-1
D: NA
size: NA

CDR3: CASSSSTGGTEAFF
DNA: TGTGCCAGCAGCTCTAGCACAGGGGGGACTGAAGCTTTCTTT
J: TRBJ1-1
V: TRBV13
D: TRBD1
size: NA

CDR3: CSVKGTSGYQETQYF
DNA: TGCAGCGTCAAAGGGACTAGCGGGTACCAAGAGACCCAGTACTTC
J: TRBJ2-5
V: TRBV29-1
D: TRBD2
size: NA

CDR3: CATSAGQERSYEQYF
DNA: TGTGCCACCAGCGCAGGACAGGAGCGCTCCTACGAGCAGTACTTC
J: TRBJ2-7
V: TRBV15
D: TRBD1
size: NA

CDR3: CAWSVARGSYEQYF
DNA: TGTGCCTGGAGTGTAGCCAGGGGTAGCTACGAGCAGTACTTC
J: TRBJ2-7
V: TRBV30
D: NA
size: NA

CDR3: CASSLSTGGPASYNEQFF
DNA: TGCGCCAGCAGCCTATCGACAGGGGGCCCTGCTAGCTACAATGAGCAGTTCTTC
J: TRBJ2-1
V: TRBV5-1
D: TRBD1
size: NA

CDR3: CASSAGLEKLFF
DNA: TGTGCCAGCAGCGCGGGGCTTGAAAAACTGTTTTTT
J: TRBJ1-4
V: TRBV7-9
D: NA
size: NA

CDR3: CASSERTSGSYEQYF
DNA: TGTGCCAGCAGCGAACGGACTAGCGGCTCCTACGAGCAGTACTTC
J: TRBJ2-7
V: TRBV7-9
D: TRBD2
size: NA

CDR3: CASSTGNGNQPQHF
DNA: TGTGCCAGCTCGACAGGGAACGGCAATCAGCCCCAGCATTTT
J: TRBJ1-5
V: TRBV18
D: TRBD1
size: NA

CDR3: CASSDVGRLSYEQYF
DNA: TGTGCCAGCAGTGATGTTGGGAGATTGTCCTACGAGCAGTACTTC
J: TRBJ2-7
V: TRBV2
D: NA
size: NA

CDR3: CAWSVVGADTQYF
DNA: TGTGCCTGGAGTGTAGTGGGCGCAGATACGCAGTATTTT
J: TRBJ2-3
V: TRBV30
D: NA
size: NA

CDR3: CASSVPGTLETQYF
DNA: TGCGCCAGCAGCGTACCCGGGACTCTAGAGACCCAGTACTTC
J: TRBJ2-5
V: TRBV4-1
D: NA
size: NA

CDR3: CASSQTGTSWYGYTF
DNA: TGCGCCAGCAGCCAGACAGGGACCTCTTGGTATGGCTACACCTTC
J: TRBJ1-2
V: TRBV4-1
D: TRBD1
size: NA

CDR3: CAWTRKGATEAFF
DNA: TGTGCCTGGACGCGTAAGGGGGCCACTGAAGCTTTCTTT
J: TRBJ1-1
V: TRBV30
D: TRBD1
size: NA

CDR3: CASSLGQGVYTEAFF
DNA: TGTGCCAGCAGCTTGGGGCAGGGTGTTTACACTGAAGCTTTCTTT
J: TRBJ1-1
V: TRBV5-5
D: NA
size: NA

CDR3: CSGSQGNTEAFF
DNA: TGCAGCGGTTCGCAGGGGAACACTGAAGCTTTCTTT
J: TRBJ1-1
V: TRBV29-1
D: NA
size: few

CDR3: CASSGVGAGSDTQYF
DNA: TGTGCCAGCAGTGGGGTTGGGGCCGGGTCAGATACGCAGTATTTT
J: TRBJ2-3
V: TRBV6-1
D: NA
size: NA

CDR3: CAISDSGTFYEQYF
DNA: TGTGCCATCAGTGACAGCGGGACATTCTACGAGCAGTACTTC
J: TRBJ2-7
V: TRBV10-3
D: NA
size: NA

CDR3: CASSSWAGSSEQFF
DNA: TGTGCCAGCAGTTCCTGGGCGGGATCCTCTGAGCAGTTCTTC
J: TRBJ2-1
V: TRBV6-5
D: NA
size: once

CDR3: CASSLPGGDEKLFF
DNA: TGTGCCAGCAGCTTACCCGGCGGGGACGAAAAACTGTTTTTT
J: TRBJ1-4
V: TRBV28
D: NA
size: NA

CDR3: CASSRDREEQFF
DNA: TGTGCCAGCAGCCGGGACAGGGAGGAGCAGTTCTTC
J: TRBJ2-1
V: TRBV2
D: TRBD1
size: few

CDR3: CASSQSTSGSPIAKNIQYF
DNA: TGTGCCAGCAGCCAATCGACTAGCGGGAGTCCGATTGCCAAAAACATTCAGTACTTC
J: TRBJ2-4
V: TRBV4-2
D: TRBD2
size: NA

CDR3: CAWSLGTVYGYTF
DNA: TGTGCCTGGAGCCTTGGGACAGTCTATGGCTACACCTTC
J: TRBJ1-2
V: TRBV30
D: TRBD1
size: once

CDR3: CASSPLQGEETEAFF
DNA: TGTGCCAGCAGTCCCCTCCAAGGGGAGGAGACTGAAGCTTTCTTT
J: TRBJ1-1
V: TRBV27
D: NA
size: NA

CDR3: CASSPGLATDTQYF
DNA: TGTGCCAGCAGCCCCGGACTAGCAACAGATACGCAGTATTTT
J: TRBJ2-3
V: TRBV11-3
D: TRBD2
size: few

CDR3: CASSVSASGSGELFF
DNA: TGTGCCAGCAGCGTATCAGCTAGCGGGAGTGGGGAGCTGTTTTTT
J: TRBJ2-2
V: TRBV9
D: TRBD2
size: NA

CDR3: CASSLTAGSVSEQFF
DNA: TGTGCCAGCAGCTTAACTGCGGGTAGCGTGAGTGAGCAGTTCTTC
J: TRBJ2-1
V: TRBV7-3
D: NA
size: NA

CDR3: CASSSDLTLQFF
DNA: TGTGCCAGCAGCTCTGATTTAACTCTCCAGTTCTTC
J: TRBJ2-1
V: TRBV7-9
D: NA
size: NA

CDR3: CASSEALTGPQPQHF
DNA: TGTGCCAGCAGTGAAGCGCTGACAGGACCTCAGCCCCAGCATTTT
J: TRBJ1-5
V: TRBV6-1
D: NA
size: NA

CDR3: CASSEGTGTGGEGYTF
DNA: TGTGCCAGCAGTGAAGGGACGGGGACAGGGGGCGAGGGCTACACCTTC
J: TRBJ1-2
V: TRBV6-1
D: TRBD1
size: NA

CDR3: CATEYGLANTGELFF
DNA: TGTGCCACAGAATATGGACTAGCGAACACCGGGGAGCTGTTTTTT
J: TRBJ2-2
V: TRBV6-6
D: TRBD2
size: NA

CDR3: CASSINGQGEEQYF
DNA: TGTGCCAGTAGTATAAACGGGCAGGGGGAAGAGCAGTACTTC
J: TRBJ2-7
V: TRBV19
D: TRBD1
size: few

CDR3: CASSKRRRDSQETQYF
DNA: TGTGCCAGCAGTAAGAGACGCCGGGACAGCCAAGAGACCCAGTACTTC
J: TRBJ2-5
V: TRBV13
D: TRBD1
size: NA

CDR3: CSVRDRAGNTIYF
DNA: TGCAGCGTTAGGGACAGGGCTGGAAACACCATATATTTT
J: TRBJ1-3
V: TRBV29-1
D: TRBD1
size: NA

CDR3: CASSERLSGTGGGEQYF
DNA: TGTGCCAGCAGTGAGCGCCTATCCGGGACAGGGGGCGGCGAGCAGTACTTC
J: TRBJ2-7
V: TRBV6-1
D: TRBD1
size: NA

CDR3: CAISAASGPYEQYF
DNA: TGTGCCATCAGTGCGGCTAGCGGCCCCTACGAGCAGTACTTC
J: TRBJ2-7
V: TRBV10-3
D: TRBD2
size: NA

CDR3: CASSEQWNTEAFF
DNA: TGTGCCAGCAGCGAACAGTGGAACACTGAAGCTTTCTTT
J: TRBJ1-1
V: TRBV6-4
D: NA
size: NA

CDR3: CASSSGTGTYEQYF
DNA: TGTGCCAGTAGCTCCGGGACAGGGACCTACGAGCAGTACTTC
J: TRBJ2-7
V: TRBV19
D: TRBD1
size: once

CDR3: CASRLGQINTEAFF
DNA: TGTGCCAGCAGGCTAGGACAGATAAACACTGAAGCTTTCTTT
J: TRBJ1-1
V: TRBV27
D: NA
size: NA

CDR3: CASSESKGGGSDEQYF
DNA: TGCGCCAGCAGTGAGTCGAAGGGGGGAGGGTCCGACGAGCAGTACTTC
J: TRBJ2-7
V: TRBV10-1
D: NA
size: NA

CDR3: CASSSRGRETQYF
DNA: TGTGCCAGCAGCTCCAGGGGGCGGGAGACCCAGTACTTC
J: TRBJ2-5
V: TRBV7-2
D: TRBD1
size: NA

CDR3: CASSKRQGSYEQYF
DNA: TGTGCCAGCAGCAAAAGACAGGGGTCCTACGAGCAGTACTTC
J: TRBJ2-7
V: TRBV27
D: TRBD1
size: NA

CDR3: CASSFGRVRAFF
DNA: TGTGCCAGCAGTTTTGGGAGGGTCAGGGCTTTCTTT
J: TRBJ1-1
V: TRBV28
D: NA
size: NA

CDR3: CASSPGGPEEQYF
DNA: TGCGCCAGCAGCCCCGGAGGGCCGGAAGAGCAGTACTTC
J: TRBJ2-7
V: TRBV5-1
D: NA
size: NA

CDR3: CASSWGLAGAGEQYF
DNA: TGTGCCAGCAGCTGGGGACTAGCGGGAGCTGGGGAGCAGTACTTC
J: TRBJ2-7
V: TRBV7-9
D: TRBD2
size: few

CDR3: CASTWTEDQPQHF
DNA: TGTGCCAGCACCTGGACAGAGGATCAGCCCCAGCATTTT
J: TRBJ1-5
V: TRBV2
D: NA
size: NA

CDR3: CASSLETGGTSNEQFF
DNA: TGTGCCAGCAGCTTGGAGACAGGGGGTACATCCAATGAGCAGTTCTTC
J: TRBJ2-1
V: TRBV7-3
D: TRBD1
size: NA

CDR3: CASSTGQGDEQYF
DNA: TGTGCCAGTAGTACCGGACAGGGGGACGAGCAGTACTTC
J: TRBJ2-7
V: TRBV19
D: TRBD1
size: once

CDR3: CASTLLAGGSDEQFF
DNA: TGTGCCAGCACGCTATTAGCGGGAGGGAGCGATGAGCAGTTCTTC
J: TRBJ2-1
V: TRBV4-2
D: TRBD2
size: NA